A selection of T cell receptor beta chains follows, all from one sample in a study of response to subunit inactivated influenza vaccine. One entry per CDR3 protein results from TCRdb running MiXCR on the RT-PCR reads. This table holds over 450,000 distinct CDR3 sequences, approximately 12% found once. Source: PBMCs from blood, taken more than 35 days after vaccination. The receptors originated from a man aged 50 to 59 who received an inactivated influenza vaccine. The conserved cysteine and the conserved F or W are not part of the CDR3 here.

v_gene: TRBV5-1; CDR3aa: ASSLDGQGPQGEQY
v_gene: TRBV18; CDR3aa: ASSPRSYTGLGAF
v_gene: TRBV2; CDR3aa: ASSVWGDTEAF
v_gene: TRBV5-1; CDR3aa: ASRDGVSGNTIY
v_gene: TRBV6-2/TRBV6-3; CDR3aa: ASSSSGTSGWPPRPYNEQF
v_gene: TRBV28; CDR3aa: ASRLATFSGNEQF
v_gene: TRBV3-1; CDR3aa: ASSQGPRSYEQY
v_gene: TRBV9; CDR3aa: ASSVVDRADHEQY
v_gene: TRBV2; CDR3aa: ASSGGPRGLQPQH
v_gene: TRBV5-1; CDR3aa: ASRLGQGLQETQY
v_gene: TRBV30; CDR3aa: AWRAGTLTGELF
v_gene: TRBV12-3/TRBV12-4; CDR3aa: ASSFDRVDKNIQY
v_gene: TRBV6-2/TRBV6-3; CDR3aa: ASTLDNFNGAQY
v_gene: TRBV7-3; CDR3aa: ASSPGPTLQETQY
v_gene: TRBV6-5; CDR3aa: ASSYARTGVDQPQH
v_gene: TRBV28; CDR3aa: ASSSSGRGINEQF
v_gene: TRBV5-1; CDR3aa: ASSLDTTYEQY
v_gene: TRBV6-5; CDR3aa: ASSWTGAADTQY
v_gene: TRBV7-2; CDR3aa: ASSSDPDLAKNIQY
v_gene: TRBV15; CDR3aa: ATSSGGRGYT
v_gene: TRBV2; CDR3aa: ASSGSVYSNQPQH
v_gene: TRBV20-1; CDR3aa: SASRGQGVEKLF
v_gene: TRBV29-1; CDR3aa: SVASGREGGTDTQY
v_gene: TRBV18; CDR3aa: ASSEGLAASGDTQY